Listed below are T cell receptor beta chains from one sample, sequenced in a study of blood T cell repertoires in COVID-19. Method: immunoSEQ multiplex PCR; TCRdb's copy keeps in-frame clones and lacks some. The sample lists fewer than 120,000 clones, roughly 85% occurring once. Specimen: peripheral blood. These receptors were taken from a human donor in a cohort sampled during active COVID-19. Each CDR3 is given with its conserved first and last residue. The order of the fields is D gene, V gene, clone size, J gene, CDR3 DNA, CDR3 protein. D genes are given only for firm matches. Size is omitted from some rows. Given values are once, few, many or a class for expanded clones.

>TRBD2|TRBV6-6|NA|TRBJ2-7
TGTGCCAGCAGCCTAGCGGGAGCGGACGAGCAGTACTTC
CASSLAGADEQYF
>TRBD2|TRBV7-2|NA|TRBJ2-5
TGTGCCAGCAGCTTAGGGGGCGGGGGGACCCCGCAAGAGACCCAGTACTTC
CASSLGGGGTPQETQYF
>NA|TRBV4-3|once|TRBJ1-1
TGCGCCAGCAGCCAAGTTCTGGCAGGGAACACTGAAGCTTTCTTT
CASSQVLAGNTEAFF
>NA|TRBV11-2|NA|TRBJ2-6
TGTGCCAGCAGCTTTGGAGGGAGTGGGAGCTCTGGGGCCAACGTCCTGACTTTC
CASSFGGSGSSGANVLTF
>NA|TRBV7-8|NA|TRBJ1-1
TGTGCCAGCAGCTTAGTCGGGGGATCAGGCACTGAAGCTTTCTTT
CASSLVGGSGTEAFF
>NA|TRBV27|once|TRBJ2-3
TGTGCCAGCAACTTACGGGGGAGCGGGGATACGCAGTATTTT
CASNLRGSGDTQYF
>NA|TRBV9|NA|TRBJ2-1
TGTGCCAGCAGCGTAGGCTCCGGGGTCCACAATGAGCAGTTCTTC
CASSVGSGVHNEQFF
>NA|TRBV7-8|NA|TRBJ1-3
TGTGCCAGCAGCTTAGCGACAAGCTCTGGAAACACCATATATTTT
CASSLATSSGNTIYF
>NA|TRBV3-1/TRBV3-2|NA|TRBJ2-7
TGTGCCAGCAGCCAAACAGGAATTGGTGAGCAGTACTTC
CASSQTGIGEQYF
>NA|TRBV4-2|NA|TRBJ1-6
TGTGCCAGCAGCCGACAAAGACAGCCCGATTCACCCCTCCACTTT
CASSRQRQPDSPLHF